Listed below are T cell receptor beta chains from one sample, sequenced in a study of PD-L1 blockade in urothelial cancer. Data came from immunoSEQ multiplex PCR; TCRdb stores just in-frame clones and leaves some out. The sample carries fewer than 90,000 clones, approximately 90% recorded once. Source: PBMCs, taken around atezolizumab (anti-PD-L1) treatment. The receptors derive from a woman of 80 years or more with urothelial cancer. CDR3s include the opening cysteine and the closing phenylalanine or tryptophan. Fields, in order: J gene, V gene, CDR3 length, clone size, D gene, CDR3 protein, CDR3 DNA. The D gene is left open where the match is weak. Where a row states a size, it is once, few, many or the class of an expanded clone; other rows omit it.

>TRBJ1-2|TRBV11-1|14|.|.
CASREGPGDYGYTF
TGTGCCAGCCGGGAGGGGCCAGGGGACTATGGCTACACCTTC
>TRBJ1-1|TRBV27|14|.|.
CASSFDSLNTEAFF
TGTGCCAGCAGTTTTGACAGTCTGAACACTGAAGCTTTCTTT
>TRBJ2-6|TRBV27|14|.|.
CASSRISGANVLTF
TGTGCCAGCAGCAGGATTTCTGGGGCCAACGTCCTGACTTTC
>TRBJ2-3|TRBV28|17|once|TRBD1
CASSLFSTGGRTDTQYF
TGTGCCAGCAGTTTATTTAGTACAGGGGGGCGGACAGATACGCAGTATTTT
>TRBJ2-7|TRBV6-5|13|.|.
CASSNYREGEQYF
TGTGCCAGCAGCAACTACAGGGAAGGCGAGCAGTACTTC
>TRBJ2-7|TRBV19|15|.|TRBD2
CASSSRLAGVYEQYF
TGTGCCAGTAGTTCGCGACTAGCGGGAGTTTACGAGCAGTACTTC
>TRBJ2-3|TRBV7-6|15|.|TRBD1
CASSPRQGKGDTQYF
TGTGCCAGCAGTCCAAGACAGGGGAAGGGAGATACGCAGTATTTT
>TRBJ1-5|TRBV6-1|16|.|TRBD1
CASSGPGQGLGQPQHF
TGTGCCAGCAGTGGTCCCGGACAGGGTCTCGGGCAGCCCCAGCATTTT
>TRBJ2-3|TRBV13|17|once|TRBD2
CASSFLAGGPGTDTQYF
TGTGCCAGCAGCTTCCTAGCGGGAGGGCCGGGCACAGATACGCAGTATTTT
>TRBJ2-5|TRBV9|13|.|.
CASSVNQGETQYF
TGTGCCAGCAGCGTCAATCAGGGAGAGACCCAGTACTTC
>TRBJ2-1|TRBV10-2|14|.|TRBD2
CASRLAGGYNEQFF
TGCGCCAGCAGACTAGCGGGAGGCTACAATGAGCAGTTCTTC
>TRBJ2-7|TRBV5-4|15|.|TRBD1
CASSSQTGGSYEQYF
TGTGCCAGCAGCTCCCAGACAGGGGGCTCCTACGAGCAGTACTTC
>TRBJ2-3|TRBV6-6|13|.|TRBD1
CATRTGLTDTQYF
TGTGCCACCCGGACAGGGCTAACAGATACGCAGTATTTT
>TRBJ1-2|TRBV19|15|.|TRBD1
CASSSLQGANYGYTF
TGTGCCAGTAGTTCATTACAGGGGGCGAACTATGGCTACACCTTC
>TRBJ2-2|TRBV19|16|.|.
CATLGGGTITTGELFF
TGTGCCACTCTCGGAGGGGGGACTATCACCACCGGGGAGCTGTTTTTT
>TRBJ2-7|TRBV27|14|.|TRBD1
CASKTRDRGYEQYF
TGTGCCAGCAAGACCCGGGACAGGGGATACGAGCAGTACTTC
>TRBJ2-1|TRBV10-3|12|.|TRBD1
CAISPPGQTQFF
TGTGCCATCAGCCCCCCGGGACAGACCCAGTTCTTC
>TRBJ2-7|TRBV27|16|once|TRBD1
CASSWDLDRGRYEQYF
TGTGCCAGCAGTTGGGACCTAGACAGGGGGCGGTACGAGCAGTACTTC
>TRBJ1-2|TRBV28|14|once|.
CASRLNSQGGGYTF
TGTGCCAGCAGACTCAACTCACAGGGTGGCGGCTACACCTTC
>TRBJ1-1|TRBV6-5|14|.|TRBD1
CASRKDRVSPEAFF
TGTGCCAGCAGAAAAGACAGGGTGTCCCCTGAAGCTTTCTTT
>TRBJ1-5|TRBV28|17|.|TRBD1
CASSLWGGQSSNQPQHF
TGTGCCAGCAGTTTATGGGGGGGACAGTCTAGCAATCAGCCCCAGCATTTT
>TRBJ2-7|TRBV28|15|.|TRBD2
CASSPASGSSYEQYF
TGTGCCAGCAGTCCAGCTAGCGGCAGCTCCTACGAGCAGTACTTC
>TRBJ2-5|TRBV2|13|.|TRBD1
CASSERGRETQYF
TGTGCCAGCAGTGAAAGGGGGCGAGAGACCCAGTACTTC
>TRBJ2-4|TRBV27|16|.|TRBD1
CASVSTGSFGENIQYF
TGTGCCAGCGTATCGACAGGGAGTTTTGGGGAAAACATTCAGTACTTC
>TRBJ1-2|TRBV9|14|.|TRBD1
CASSVDRGAYGYTF
TGTGCCAGCAGCGTAGACAGGGGTGCCTATGGCTACACCTTC
>TRBJ1-1|TRBV28|14|.|TRBD1
CASSLLTGGTEAFF
TGTGCCAGCAGTTTATTGACAGGGGGTACTGAAGCTTTCTTT
>TRBJ1-5|TRBV19|17|.|.
CASAVQGQSNSNQPQHF
TGTGCCAGCGCGGTACAGGGCCAGTCGAATAGCAATCAGCCCCAGCATTTT
>TRBJ1-3|TRBV6-6|12|.|.
CASSYPQNTIYF
TGTGCCAGCAGTTACCCACAAAACACCATATATTTT
>TRBJ1-2|TRBV28|13|.|.
CASSLEGRDGYTF
TGTGCCAGCAGTTTAGAGGGAAGGGATGGCTACACCTTC